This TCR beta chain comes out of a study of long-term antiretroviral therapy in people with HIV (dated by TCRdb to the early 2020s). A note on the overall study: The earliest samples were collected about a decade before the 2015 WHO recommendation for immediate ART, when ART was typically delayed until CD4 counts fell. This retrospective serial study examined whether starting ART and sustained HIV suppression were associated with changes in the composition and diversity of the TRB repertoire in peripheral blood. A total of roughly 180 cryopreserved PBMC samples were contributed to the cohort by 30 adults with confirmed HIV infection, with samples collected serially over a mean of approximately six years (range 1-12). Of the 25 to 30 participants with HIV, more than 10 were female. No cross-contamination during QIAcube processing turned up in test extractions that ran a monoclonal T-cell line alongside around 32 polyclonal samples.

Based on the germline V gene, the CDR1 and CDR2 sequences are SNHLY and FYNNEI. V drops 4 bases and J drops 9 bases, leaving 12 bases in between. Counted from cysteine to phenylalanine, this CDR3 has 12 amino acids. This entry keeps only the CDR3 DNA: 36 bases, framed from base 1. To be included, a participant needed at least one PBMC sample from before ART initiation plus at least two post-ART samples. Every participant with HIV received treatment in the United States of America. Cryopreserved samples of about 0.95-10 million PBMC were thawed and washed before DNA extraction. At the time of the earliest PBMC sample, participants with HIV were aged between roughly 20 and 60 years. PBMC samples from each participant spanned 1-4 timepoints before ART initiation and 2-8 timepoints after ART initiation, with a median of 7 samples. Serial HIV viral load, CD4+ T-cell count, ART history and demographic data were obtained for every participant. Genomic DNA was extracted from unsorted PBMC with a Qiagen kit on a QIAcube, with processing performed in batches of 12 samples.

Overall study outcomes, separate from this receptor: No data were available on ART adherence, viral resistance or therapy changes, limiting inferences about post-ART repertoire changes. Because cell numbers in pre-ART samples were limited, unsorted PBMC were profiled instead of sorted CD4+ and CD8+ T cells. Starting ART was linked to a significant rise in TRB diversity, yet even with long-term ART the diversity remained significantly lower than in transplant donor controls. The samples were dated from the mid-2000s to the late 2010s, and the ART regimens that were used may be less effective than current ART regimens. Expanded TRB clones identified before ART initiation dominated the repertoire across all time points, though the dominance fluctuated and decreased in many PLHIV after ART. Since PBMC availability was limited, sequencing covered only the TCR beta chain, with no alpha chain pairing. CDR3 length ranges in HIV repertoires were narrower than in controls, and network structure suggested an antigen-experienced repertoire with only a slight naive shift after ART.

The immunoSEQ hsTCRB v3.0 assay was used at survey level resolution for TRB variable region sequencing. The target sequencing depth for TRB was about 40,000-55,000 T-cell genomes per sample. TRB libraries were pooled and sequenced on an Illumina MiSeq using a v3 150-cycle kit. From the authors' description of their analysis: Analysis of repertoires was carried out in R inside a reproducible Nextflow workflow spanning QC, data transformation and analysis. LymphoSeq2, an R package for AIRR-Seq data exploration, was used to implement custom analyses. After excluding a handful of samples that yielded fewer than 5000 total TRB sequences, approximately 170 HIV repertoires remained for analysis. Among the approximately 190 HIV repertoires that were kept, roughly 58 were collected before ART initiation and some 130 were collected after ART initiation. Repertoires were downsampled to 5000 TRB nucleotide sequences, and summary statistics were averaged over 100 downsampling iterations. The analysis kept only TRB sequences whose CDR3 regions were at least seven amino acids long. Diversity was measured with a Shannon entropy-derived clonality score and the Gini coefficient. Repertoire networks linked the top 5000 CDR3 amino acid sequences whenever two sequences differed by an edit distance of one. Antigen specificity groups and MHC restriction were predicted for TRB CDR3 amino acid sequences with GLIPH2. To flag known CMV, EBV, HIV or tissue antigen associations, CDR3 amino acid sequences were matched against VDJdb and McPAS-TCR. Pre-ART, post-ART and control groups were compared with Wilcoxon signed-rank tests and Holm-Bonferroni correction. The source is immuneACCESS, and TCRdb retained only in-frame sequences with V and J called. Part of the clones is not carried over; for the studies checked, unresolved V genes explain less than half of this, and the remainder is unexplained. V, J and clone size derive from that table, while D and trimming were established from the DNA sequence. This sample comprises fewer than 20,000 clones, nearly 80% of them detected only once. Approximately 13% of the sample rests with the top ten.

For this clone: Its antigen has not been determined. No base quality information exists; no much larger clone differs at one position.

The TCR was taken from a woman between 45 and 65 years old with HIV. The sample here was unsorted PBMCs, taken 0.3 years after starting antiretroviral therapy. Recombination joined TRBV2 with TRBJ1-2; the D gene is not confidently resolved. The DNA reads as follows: TGTGCCAGCAGTGCGTCCCTAATGAGCTACACCTTC. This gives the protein CASSASLMSYTF.